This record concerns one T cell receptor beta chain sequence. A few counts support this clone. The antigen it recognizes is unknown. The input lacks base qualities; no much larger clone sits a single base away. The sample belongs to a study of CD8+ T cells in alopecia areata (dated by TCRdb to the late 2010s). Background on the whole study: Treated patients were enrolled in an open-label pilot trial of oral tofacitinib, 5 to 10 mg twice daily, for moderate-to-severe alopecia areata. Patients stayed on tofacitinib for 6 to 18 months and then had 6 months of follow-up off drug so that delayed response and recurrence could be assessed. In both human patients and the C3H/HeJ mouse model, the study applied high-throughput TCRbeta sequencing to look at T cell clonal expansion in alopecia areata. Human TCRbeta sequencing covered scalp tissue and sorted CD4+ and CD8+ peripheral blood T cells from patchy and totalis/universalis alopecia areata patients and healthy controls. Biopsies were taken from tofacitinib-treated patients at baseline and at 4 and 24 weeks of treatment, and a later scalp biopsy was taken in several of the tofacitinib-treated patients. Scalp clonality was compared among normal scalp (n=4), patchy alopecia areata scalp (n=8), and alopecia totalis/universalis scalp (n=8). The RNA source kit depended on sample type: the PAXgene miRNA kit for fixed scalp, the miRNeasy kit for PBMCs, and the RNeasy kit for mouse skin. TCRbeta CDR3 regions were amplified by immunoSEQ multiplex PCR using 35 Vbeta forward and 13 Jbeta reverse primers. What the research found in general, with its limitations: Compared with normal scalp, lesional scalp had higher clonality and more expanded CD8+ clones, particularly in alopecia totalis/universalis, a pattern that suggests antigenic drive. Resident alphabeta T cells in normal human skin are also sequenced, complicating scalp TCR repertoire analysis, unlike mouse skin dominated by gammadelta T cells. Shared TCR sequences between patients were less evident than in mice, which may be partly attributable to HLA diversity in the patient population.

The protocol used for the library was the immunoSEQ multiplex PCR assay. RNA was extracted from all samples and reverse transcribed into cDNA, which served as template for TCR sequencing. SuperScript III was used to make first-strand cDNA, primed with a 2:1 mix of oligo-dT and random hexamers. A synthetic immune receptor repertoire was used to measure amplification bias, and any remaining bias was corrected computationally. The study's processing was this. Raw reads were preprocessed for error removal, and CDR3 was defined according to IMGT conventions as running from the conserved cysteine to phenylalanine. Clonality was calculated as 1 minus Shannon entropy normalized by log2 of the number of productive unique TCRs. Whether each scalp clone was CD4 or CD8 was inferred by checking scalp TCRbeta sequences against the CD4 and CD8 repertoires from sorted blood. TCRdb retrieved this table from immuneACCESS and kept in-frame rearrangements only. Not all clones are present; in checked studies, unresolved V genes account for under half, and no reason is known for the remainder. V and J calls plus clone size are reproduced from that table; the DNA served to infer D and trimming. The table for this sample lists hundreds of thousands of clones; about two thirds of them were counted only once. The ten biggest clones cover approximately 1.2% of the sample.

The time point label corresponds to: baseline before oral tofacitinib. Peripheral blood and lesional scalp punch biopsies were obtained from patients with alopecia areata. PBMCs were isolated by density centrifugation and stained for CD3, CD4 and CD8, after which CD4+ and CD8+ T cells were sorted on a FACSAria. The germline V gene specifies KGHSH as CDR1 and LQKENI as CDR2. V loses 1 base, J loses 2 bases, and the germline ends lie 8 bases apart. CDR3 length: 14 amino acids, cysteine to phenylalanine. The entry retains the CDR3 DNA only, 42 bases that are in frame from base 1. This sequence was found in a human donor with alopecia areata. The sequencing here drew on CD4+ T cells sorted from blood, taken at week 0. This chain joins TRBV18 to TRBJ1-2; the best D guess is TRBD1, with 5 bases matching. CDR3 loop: CASSPRQRNYGYTF. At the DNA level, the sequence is TGTGCCAGCTCACCACGACAGCGAAACTATGGCTACACCTTC.